By proportion, the clone carrying this TCR beta chain is large (0.1 to 1%). Its antigen is still unknown. The data originate from a study of spatial heterogeneity in lung cancer. Study in general: Alpha-chain detections were consistently fewer than beta-chain detections among the sequences.

The study's findings and limits: Higher tumor mutation counts went along with higher counts of expanded intratumoral alpha and beta TCRs.

From germline, CDR1 is LGHDT and CDR2 YNNKEL (reference sequence). The trim removed 4 bases at V and 3 bases at J, leaving 5 bases unmatched. This CDR3 comprises 14 residues. Time point specified: sample taken at primary tumor resection. Sequencing of whole RNA from tumor, nontumor lung or frozen PBMC involved no sorting. TCRdb re-called the 5' RACE reads with MiXCR, one entry per CDR3 protein. Here the sample spans about 3,000 distinct CDR3 sequences, roughly 30% being singletons. The source material was lung tumor tissue, sampled at surgery. The chain links TRBV3-1 to TRBJ2-7; 8 nucleotides line up with TRBD2. The source of this sequence is a female donor with early-stage non-small cell lung cancer. In DNA form, the CDR3 reads TGTGCCAGCAGCCCGACTAGCGAACTCTACGAGCAGTACTTC. This encodes CASSPTSELYEQYF.